These T cell receptor beta chains were read from a single sample in a study of beta chain features in type 1 diabetes. Clones were sequenced by immunoSEQ multiplex PCR, and TCRdb holds only the in-frame ones, with some missing. This sample carries fewer than 300,000 clones, approximately 11% of them seen once, and the ten largest clones take roughly 0.017%. The sequenced material came from naive CD4+ T cells from blood. These receptors all stem from a man younger than 45 with type 1 diabetes. Both conserved end residues are part of each CDR3. The order of the fields is clone size, J gene, D gene, V gene, CDR3 protein, CDR3 DNA. The D gene is left open where the match is weak. Not all rows give a size; the values are once, few, many and, for expanded clones, a class.

NA	TRBJ1-6	NA	TRBV7-9	CASSLGLHSPLHF	TGTGCCAGCAGCTTAGGTCTTCATTCACCCCTCCACTTT
NA	TRBJ2-7	NA	TRBV28	CASSLQGYEQYF	TGTGCCAGCAGCCTACAGGGATACGAGCAGTACTTC
NA	TRBJ2-1	TRBD1	TRBV4-2	CASSQGGFGTASSYNEQFF	TGTGCCAGCAGCCAAGGGGGGTTCGGGACAGCGAGCTCCTACAATGAGCAGTTCTTC
NA	TRBJ2-5	NA	TRBV7-2	CASSSAGTTEETQYF	TGTGCCAGCAGCTCCGCCGGGACAACCGAAGAGACCCAGTACTTC
few	TRBJ1-2	NA	TRBV5-1	CASSEGNYGYTF	TGCGCCAGCTCAGAGGGTAACTATGGCTACACCTTC
NA	TRBJ2-1	TRBD2	TRBV11-1	CASRDYFNEQFF	TGTGCCAGCCGGGACTATTTCAATGAGCAGTTCTTC
NA	TRBJ2-4	TRBD1	TRBV6-1	CASSEDRGGIQYF	TGTGCCAGCAGTGAGGACAGGGGGGGAATTCAGTACTTC
NA	TRBJ1-4	NA	TRBV5-4	CASSPDLFNEKLFF	TGTGCCAGCAGCCCCGACTTATTTAATGAAAAACTGTTTTTT
NA	TRBJ1-2	TRBD1	TRBV7-2	CASSPRTGSNYGYTF	TGTGCCAGCAGCCCTCGGACAGGCTCCAACTATGGCTACACCTTC
NA	TRBJ2-2	NA	TRBV5-4	CASSLRGNPGGELFF	TGTGCCAGCAGCTTACGGGGGAACCCGGGCGGGGAGCTGTTTTTT
few	TRBJ2-5	TRBD2	TRBV5-1	CATSPGGGQETQYF	TGCGCCACCTCCCCGGGGGGGGGCCAAGAGACCCAGTACTTC
few	TRBJ2-1	NA	TRBV5-1	CASSTRGRGVGDEQFF	TGCGCCAGCAGCACCCGGGGCAGGGGTGTAGGGGATGAGCAGTTCTTC
few	TRBJ1-2	TRBD1	TRBV25-1	CASSPSPGQGSYGYTF	TGTGCCAGCAGTCCCTCCCCAGGACAGGGATCGTATGGCTACACCTTC
few	TRBJ2-5	NA	TRBV7-2	CASSFHSSETQYF	TGTGCCAGCAGCTTTCACAGCTCGGAGACCCAGTACTTC
NA	TRBJ1-1	TRBD1	TRBV5-1	CASSSGQGDTEAFF	TGCGCCAGCAGCTCGGGACAGGGCGACACTGAAGCTTTCTTT
few	TRBJ1-4	NA	TRBV27	CASSSREGIGKLFF	TGTGCCAGCAGTTCCAGGGAGGGGATAGGAAAACTGTTTTTT
NA	TRBJ2-7	NA	TRBV29-1	CSVRQRSYEQYF	TGCAGCGTTCGACAGCGCTCCTACGAGCAGTACTTC
few	TRBJ2-2	TRBD1	TRBV5-1	CASSLGTGGVRKELFF	TGCGCCAGCAGCTTGGGGACAGGGGGCGTTCGTAAGGAGCTGTTTTTT
few	TRBJ1-1	TRBD1	TRBV6-6	CASSEQGANTEAFF	TGTGCCAGCAGCGAACAGGGGGCGAACACTGAAGCTTTCTTT
NA	TRBJ2-1	NA	TRBV5-1	CASSFIVDNEQFF	TGCGCCAGCAGCTTCATTGTAGACAATGAGCAGTTCTTC
few	TRBJ2-4	TRBD1	TRBV2	CASRLGPGQDTDIQYF	TGTGCCAGCAGACTTGGACCGGGACAGGATACGGACATTCAGTACTTC
NA	TRBJ2-5	NA	TRBV18	CASSPRQQETQYF	TGTGCCAGCTCACCACGGCAGCAAGAGACCCAGTACTTC
NA	TRBJ2-5	TRBD1	TRBV7-9	CASSSGTGGGEETQYF	TGTGCCAGCAGCTCAGGGACAGGGGGCGGTGAGGAGACCCAGTACTTC
few	TRBJ2-3	TRBD2	TRBV29-1	CSVVDVGLASTDTQYF	TGCAGCGTTGTCGACGTTGGACTAGCTTCCACAGATACGCAGTATTTT
few	TRBJ2-5	TRBD2	TRBV6-1	CASSEGDQRGGRRYLQETQYF	TGTGCCAGCAGTGAAGGGGATCAGCGGGGGGGCCGGAGATATCTTCAAGAGACCCAGTACTTC
NA	TRBJ1-4	NA	TRBV5-1	CASSLVPATNEKLFF	TGCGCCAGCAGCTTGGTCCCAGCAACTAATGAAAAACTGTTTTTT
few	TRBJ2-5	NA	TRBV6-5	CASSYGVARYQETQYF	TGTGCCAGCAGTTACGGAGTCGCCCGATACCAAGAGACCCAGTACTTC
few	TRBJ2-3	TRBD2	TRBV5-1	CASSWRLATDTQYF	TGCGCCAGCAGCTGGAGACTAGCAACAGATACGCAGTATTTT
few	TRBJ2-7	NA	TRBV14	CATEGHFYEQYF	TGTGCCACCGAAGGACATTTCTACGAGCAGTACTTC
NA	TRBJ1-2	TRBD1	TRBV28	CASSHRGQAYGYTF	TGTGCCAGCAGTCACAGGGGGCAGGCCTATGGCTACACCTTC
NA	TRBJ2-1	NA	TRBV11-1	CASSYRGGAKNEQFF	TGTGCCAGCAGCTACCGCGGGGGCGCCAAAAATGAGCAGTTCTTC